The 14 T cell receptor beta chains in this list originate from one sample, sequenced in a study of T cell responses to AZD1222 COVID-19 vaccine. TCRdb's table, derived via immunoSEQ multiplex PCR, lists solely in-frame clones and lacks some. The sample lists 100,000 to 120,000 clones, about 81% seen once, with approximately 5% in the top ten. The sample here was peripheral blood, taken on day 0 of AZD1222 vaccination. These receptors originate from an adult in good health.

The chain combines TRBV28 with TRBJ1-3; possible D gene TRBD1, 6 bases. V was cut by 2 bases and J by 6 bases, with 14 bases left in between. This CDR3 contains 15 residues. Germline CDR1 is MDHEN and CDR2 is SYDVKM. DNA for the CDR3: TGTGCCAGCAGTTTAAGACGTACAGGGTTAAACACCATATATTTT. It yields the protein CASSLRRTGLNTIYF.

The chain uses TRBV7-2 and TRBJ2-5; possibly TRBD1 for D (5 bases). Germline CDR1 SGHTA, CDR2 FQGNSA. The CDR3 contains 14 residues. V shed 0 bases and J shed 4 bases, with 9 bases lying between them. The DNA of the CDR3 is TGTGCCAGCAGCTTAGCCAGGGTAGGAGAGACCCAGTACTTC. Residues: CASSLARVGETQYF.

The V gene is TRBV18, the J gene TRBJ2-5; D not resolved. V was clipped by 3 bases and J by 1 base, with 9 bases between them. The CDR3 sequence is 14 residues long. Germline values: CDR1 KGHSH, CDR2 LQKENI. The chain's CDR3 is CASSPRPVQETQYF. As DNA, the CDR3 is TGTGCCAGCTCACCCCGACCCGTCCAAGAGACCCAGTACTTC.

The chain recombines TRBV4-1 with TRBJ1-5; D call uncertain. The CDR3 runs to 15 residues. Germline values: CDR1 MGHRA, CDR2 YSYEKL. V lost 2 bases to trimming and J lost 4 bases, with 12 bases between them. CDR3 loop: CASSQLMGRNQPQHF. CDR3 DNA: TGCGCCAGCAGCCAACTAATGGGTCGGAATCAGCCCCAGCATTTT.

The J gene is TRBJ1-5, the V gene TRBV7-2; 7 bases are a match to TRBD1. The CDR3 is 14 amino acids. Germline CDR1 reads SGHTA; CDR2 reads FQGNSA. The V gene end was trimmed by 2 bases and the J gene end by 6 bases; junction bases not matched to a gene: 4. CDR3 protein: CASSLIGGGQPQHF. The CDR3 DNA reads as TGTGCCAGCAGCTTAATAGGGGGCGGTCAGCCCCAGCATTTT.

This chain links TRBV7-8 with TRBJ1-1; no clear D. V lost 1 base and J 0 bases, leaving 9 bases between the germline ends. CDR3 length equals 15 residues. The germline gives CDR1 SGHVS, CDR2 FQNEAQ. As DNA, the CDR3 is TGTGCCAGCAGCTTAGGGCCGACCTTGAACACTGAAGCTTTCTTT. Translated, it gives CASSLGPTLNTEAFF.

This clone was picked up a small number of times. The gene calls are TRBV4-2 and TRBJ1-2; 10 positions match TRBD1. After removal of 2 bases from V and 13 bases from J, the junction contained 4 bases not matched to a gene. This CDR3 has 12 residues. Germline values: CDR1 LGHNA, CDR2 YNFKEQ. The CDR3 loop reads CASSQTGQGTTF. The CDR3 coding sequence is TGTGCCAGCAGCCAAACGGGACAGGGGACCACCTTC.

This clone was observed once. The chain links TRBV6-1 to TRBJ2-4; 8 nucleotides agree with TRBD2. Trimming at V came to 2 bases and at J to 5 bases, leaving 8 bases not matched to a gene. This CDR3 is 16 amino acids long. Germline V CDR1 and CDR2: MNHNS, SASEGT. The CDR3 loop is CASSERWGTRQNIQYF. CDR3 in DNA: TGTGCCAGCAGTGAAAGGTGGGGGACTAGGCAAAACATTCAGTACTTC.

The CDR3 DNA follows: TGTGCCAGCAGCTCCGGGGAAACGGCCAAAAACATTCAGTACTTC. Amino acids: CASSSGETAKNIQYF. The chain has TRBV5-4 and TRBJ2-4; D is perhaps TRBD2 (5 bases). Trimming left V 3 bases short and J 1 base short, with 11 bases between. Germline V gene lookup returns CDR1 SGHNT and CDR2 YYREEE (reference sequence). This CDR3 is built from 15 residues.

The chain uses TRBV7-2 and TRBJ1-5, with 7 bases matching TRBD1. Unmatched junction bases numbered 4, after V lost 2 bases and J lost 0 bases. The CDR3 is made up of 16 amino acids. Per the germline V gene, CDR1 is SGHTA and CDR2 is FQGNSA. In DNA, the CDR3 is TGTGCCAGCAGCTTACAGACAGGGCATAGCAATCAGCCCCAGCATTTT. Its protein product is CASSLQTGHSNQPQHF.

The gene calls are TRBV28 and TRBJ1-5; 7 bases match TRBD1. Trimming removed 5 bases from V and 9 bases from J; junction bases left unmatched: 13. From germline, CDR1 is MDHEN and CDR2 SYDVKM. This CDR3 is built from 15 residues. The CDR3 loop reads CASSRGDRVMGPQHF. In DNA form, the CDR3 reads TGTGCCAGCAGTAGGGGCGACAGGGTGATGGGGCCCCAGCATTTT.

Written as DNA, the CDR3 is TGTGCCACCAGAAAAGAACTGGGACTAGCGGAAGCCTACGAGCAGTACTTC. Translating gives CATRKELGLAEAYEQYF. This sequence joins TRBV27 and TRBJ2-7; 11 bases align to TRBD2. The germline gives CDR1 MNHEY, CDR2 SMNVEV (reference sequence). The trim removed 10 bases at V and 2 bases at J, leaving 16 bases unmatched. This CDR3 region has 17 residues.

This chain joins TRBV28 and TRBJ1-4; possibly TRBD1 for D (5 bases). Germline-derived CDR1 and CDR2 are MDHEN and SYDVKM. The length of the CDR3 is 14 residues. V lost 6 bases to trimming and J lost 5 bases, with 13 bases between them. The CDR3 is CASSSGTANEKLFF. The CDR3 DNA is TGTGCCAGCAGCTCAGGGACGGCGAATGAAAAACTGTTTTTT.

This chain uses TRBV28 with TRBJ1-2; D is uncertain. Germline V gene data show CDR1 as MDHEN and CDR2 as SYDVKM. CDR3 length: 15 residues. The ends were cut back, 5 bases at V and 0 bases at J, with 13 bases in the middle. The CDR3 reads CASSPRTAANYGYTF. Here the CDR3 DNA reads TGTGCCAGCAGTCCTCGAACGGCTGCTAACTATGGCTACACCTTC.